The sample holds one count of the clone carrying this T cell receptor beta chain. Its specificity is unknown. A read error may account for a junction end that differs from germline. Priming with a constant-region primer yielded TCR beta cDNA from about 500 ng total RNA. Library construction for TCR beta comprised three nested multiplex PCR rounds performed with slightly modified ARM-PCR. The opening two PCR rounds, around 11 cycles each, paired TRBV1-TRBV30 forward primers with a C-beta reverse primer. MiXCR, applied by TCRdb to the multiplex PCR reads, yields one record per CDR3 protein. The sample includes 50,000 to 70,000 distinct CDR3 sequences, 60% to 85% of them seen just once. Germline V gene lookup returns CDR1 SGHAT and CDR2 FQNNGV. This CDR3 has 16 amino acids. This entry comes from a study of tumor-infiltrating lymphocytes in primary liver carcinoma. Study results and caveats: Found in all five tumor regions were only about 7.5-25% of top clones.

Without any cell sorting, roughly 18-30 mg of bulk tissue yielded co-extracted RNA and DNA. The patients presented with primary liver carcinoma, which was managed through surgical resection. Every patient had chronic HBV infection and was treatment-naive. Tumor samples each held over 80% viable tumor cells. This receptor was identified in a man in his forties or fifties with primary liver carcinoma and hepatitis B virus infection. V usage is TRBV11-2 and J usage is TRBJ1-1, with TRBD1 identical over 7 bases. Sequenced input: liver tumor tissue from sampling region 2. The subset here: tumor region T2, inferior pole. CDR3 in amino acids: CASTPSRGLVNIEASF. The CDR3 DNA is TGTGCCAGCACCCCATCCAGGGGGTTGGTGAACATTGAAGCTTCCTTT.